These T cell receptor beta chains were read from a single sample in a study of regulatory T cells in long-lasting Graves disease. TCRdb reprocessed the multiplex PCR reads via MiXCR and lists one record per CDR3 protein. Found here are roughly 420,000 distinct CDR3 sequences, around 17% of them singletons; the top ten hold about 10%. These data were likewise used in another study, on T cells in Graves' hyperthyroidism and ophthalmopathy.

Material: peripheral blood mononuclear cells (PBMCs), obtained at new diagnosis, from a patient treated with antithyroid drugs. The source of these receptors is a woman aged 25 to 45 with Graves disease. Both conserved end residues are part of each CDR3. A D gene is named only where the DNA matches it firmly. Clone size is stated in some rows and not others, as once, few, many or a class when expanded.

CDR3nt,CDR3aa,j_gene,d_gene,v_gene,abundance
TGCAGTGCTAGAGACCGGACAGTGAACACTGAAGCTTTCTTT,CSARDRTVNTEAFF,TRBJ1-1,.,TRBV20-1,many
TGTGCCAGCAGCTCGGCAGGGGGCGGAAATTCACCCCTCCACTTT,CASSSAGGGNSPLHF,TRBJ1-6,TRBD1,TRBV7-9,few
TGCGCCAGCAGCCAAGGTGCGTACGGCTTGGGTGAAGCTTTCTTT,CASSQGAYGLGEAFF,TRBJ1-1,.,TRBV4-3,few
TGTGCCAGCAGCTTAACGGGAGAGTGGGAGCAGTACTTC,CASSLTGEWEQYF,TRBJ2-7,.,TRBV13,many
TGTGCCAGCGGAGGACAGGGGTTTGGCTACACCTTC,CASGGQGFGYTF,TRBJ1-2,TRBD1,TRBV12-3/TRBV12-4,.
TGCAGTGCCCGGTCCGGGACTAGCGCCTACGAGCAGTACTTC,CSARSGTSAYEQYF,TRBJ2-7,TRBD2,TRBV20-1,.
TGTGCCAGCAGCTTAGCCCCTAGCGGGAGAGCCATGATGAGAGGCAATGAGCAGTTCTTC,CASSLAPSGRAMMRGNEQFF,TRBJ2-1,TRBD2,TRBV11-1,many
TGTGCCAGCAGCGCCCGGGACAGGGGCTCCTATAATTCACCCCTCCACTTT,CASSARDRGSYNSPLHF,TRBJ1-6,TRBD1,TRBV9,few
TGCAGCGTTGAAAGACAGACCAGCACAGATACGCAGTATTTT,CSVERQTSTDTQYF,TRBJ2-3,.,TRBV29-1,many
TGTGCCAGCAGCTTTACACAGGGGCGCCAAGAGACCCAGTACTTC,CASSFTQGRQETQYF,TRBJ2-5,TRBD1,TRBV11-1,many
TGTGCCAGCAGCTATTCTGGGGCCAACGTCCTGACTTTC,CASSYSGANVLTF,TRBJ2-6,.,TRBV12-3/TRBV12-4,many
TGTGCCAGCAGTGAACAGGGGGTCCAAGAGACCCAGTACTTC,CASSEQGVQETQYF,TRBJ2-5,TRBD1,TRBV2,.
TGTGCCAGCAGGGAGGGAACCGAAAAACTGTTTTTT,CASREGTEKLFF,TRBJ1-4,.,TRBV6-1,.
TGCAGTGCCCCGGACAGGGTCGATGAGCAGTTCTTC,CSAPDRVDEQFF,TRBJ2-1,TRBD1,TRBV20-1,few
TGCGCCAGCAGCTCATTCAGAAGTAATGAAAAACTGTTTTTT,CASSSFRSNEKLFF,TRBJ1-4,.,TRBV5-5,once
TGCAGTGCTAAAGCGGGGTCCGCCAAAAACATTCAGTACTTC,CSAKAGSAKNIQYF,TRBJ2-4,TRBD2,TRBV20-1,many
TGTGCCAGCAGTTACTTGACAGGGCAACCCACAGATACGCAGTATTTT,CASSYLTGQPTDTQYF,TRBJ2-3,TRBD1,TRBV6-9,.
TGTGCCAGTAGCCCCATGCGGGCAGATACGCAGTATTTT,CASSPMRADTQYF,TRBJ2-3,.,TRBV19,.
TGTGCCAGCAGGGCAGCCGCGGGCACTGAAGCTTTCTTT,CASRAAAGTEAFF,TRBJ1-1,.,TRBV6-1,many
TGTGCCAGCAGTTTATTTGGGGGGCCGAACTATGGCTACACCTTC,CASSLFGGPNYGYTF,TRBJ1-2,.,TRBV27,many
TGTGCCAGCAGTTTAATAGCGGGAGTTACAGATACGCAGTATTTT,CASSLIAGVTDTQYF,TRBJ2-3,TRBD2,TRBV28,many
TGTGCCAGCAGTCCCCCGGTAGCGGGAGTCTACGAGCAGTACTTC,CASSPPVAGVYEQYF,TRBJ2-7,TRBD2,TRBV28,many
TGTGCCACCAGCAGGCGACAGGGGGCATTTCGGGAGACCCAGTACTTC,CATSRRQGAFRETQYF,TRBJ2-5,TRBD1,TRBV15,.
TGTGCCAGCAGCGTAGGGGCCCCTACTCCCTTCCTTTATGGCTACACCTTC,CASSVGAPTPFLYGYTF,TRBJ1-2,.,TRBV27,.
TGTGCCAGCAGCCCGCGGACAGCAACTAATGAAAAACTGTTTTTT,CASSPRTATNEKLFF,TRBJ1-4,.,TRBV18,many
TGTGCCATCTTGAGGGGGAGAAACTATGGCTACACCTTC,CAILRGRNYGYTF,TRBJ1-2,.,TRBV10-3,.